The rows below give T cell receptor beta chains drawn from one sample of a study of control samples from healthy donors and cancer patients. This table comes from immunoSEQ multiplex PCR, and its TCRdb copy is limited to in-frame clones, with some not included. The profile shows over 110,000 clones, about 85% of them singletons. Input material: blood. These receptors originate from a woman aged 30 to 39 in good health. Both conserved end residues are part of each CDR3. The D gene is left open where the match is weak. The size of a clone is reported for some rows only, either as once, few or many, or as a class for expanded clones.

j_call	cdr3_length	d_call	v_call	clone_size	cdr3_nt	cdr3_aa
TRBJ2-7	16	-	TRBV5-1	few	TGCGCCAGCAGCTCGGAGCCCTCTGCCGGGTCCTACGAGCAGTACTTC	CASSSEPSAGSYEQYF
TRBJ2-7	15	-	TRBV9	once	TGTGCCAGCAGCGTAGATGTTAGCGATTCCTACGAGCAGTACTTC	CASSVDVSDSYEQYF
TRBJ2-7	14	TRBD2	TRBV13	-	TGTGCCAGCAGGTTGGCGGGAGGTCCCTACGAGCAGTACTTC	CASRLAGGPYEQYF
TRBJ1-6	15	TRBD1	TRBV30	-	TGTGCCTGGAAAACCTCCGGGACAGTTAATTCACCCCTCCACTTT	CAWKTSGTVNSPLHF
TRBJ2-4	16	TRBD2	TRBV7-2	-	TGTGCCAGCAGCTTAGGTTTAGCCGGGGGGAGTAACATTCAGTACTTC	CASSLGLAGGSNIQYF
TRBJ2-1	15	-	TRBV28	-	TGTGCCAGCAGTTTACGGCGGCAGGGGAGCAATGAGCAGTTCTTC	CASSLRRQGSNEQFF
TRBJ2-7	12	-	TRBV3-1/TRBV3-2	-	TGTGCCAGCAGCCAAGACGACAGACAGCAGTACTTC	CASSQDDRQQYF
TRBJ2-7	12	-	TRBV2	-	TGTGCCAGCAGGAGCAGGGCCTACGAGCAGTACTTC	CASRSRAYEQYF
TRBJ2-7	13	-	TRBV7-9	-	TGTGCCAGCAGCTCAGACAGCTCCTACGAGCAGTACTTC	CASSSDSSYEQYF
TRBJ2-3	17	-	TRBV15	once	TGTGCCACCAGCAGGGGGGGACCCGTTCTAAGCACAGATACGCAGTATTTT	CATSRGGPVLSTDTQYF
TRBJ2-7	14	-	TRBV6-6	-	TGTGCCAGCAGTTACTCGACACAGGGAAACGAGCAGTACTTC	CASSYSTQGNEQYF
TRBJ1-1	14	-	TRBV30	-	TGTGCCTGGAGTGTAAACCCGACAGTCACTGAAGCTTTCTTT	CAWSVNPTVTEAFF
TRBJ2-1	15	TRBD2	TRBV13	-	TGTGCCAGCAGCTTAGGTGGGACTAACTACAATGAGCAGTTCTTC	CASSLGGTNYNEQFF
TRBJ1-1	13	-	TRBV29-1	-	TGCAGCGTTGGGTTTGCGGTGGGCACTGAAGCTTTCTTT	CSVGFAVGTEAFF
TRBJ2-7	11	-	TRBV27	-	TGTGCGGGACACCACTCCTACGAGCAGTACTTC	CAGHHSYEQYF
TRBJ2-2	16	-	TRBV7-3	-	TGTGCCAGCAGCCCTGAGCGGCAGGCGAACACCGGGGAGCTGTTTTTT	CASSPERQANTGELFF
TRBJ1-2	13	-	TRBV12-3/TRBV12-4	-	TGTGCCAGCAGTAACAGTGGGTTGGATGGCTACACCTTC	CASSNSGLDGYTF
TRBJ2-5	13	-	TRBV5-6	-	TGTGCCAGCAGTATTGGGGGCCAAGAGACCCAGTACTTC	CASSIGGQETQYF
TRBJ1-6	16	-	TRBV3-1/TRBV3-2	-	TGTGCCAGCAGTCCAGGCAGAGGGGGAAGGAATTCATCCCTCCACTTT	CASSPGRGGRNSSLHF
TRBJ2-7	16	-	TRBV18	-	TGTGCCAGCTCACCCGTCGGCGGGGGCAGCTCCTACGAGCAGTACTTC	CASSPVGGGSSYEQYF
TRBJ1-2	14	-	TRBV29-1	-	TGCAGCGTTGAAATTGGAAACTCTAACTATGGCTACACCTTC	CSVEIGNSNYGYTF
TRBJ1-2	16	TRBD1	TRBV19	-	TGTGCCAGTAGTATAACTGGGACAGGGGGACTCTATGGCTACACCTTC	CASSITGTGGLYGYTF
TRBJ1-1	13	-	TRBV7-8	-	TGTGCCAGCAGCTCACTCGGGGGCACTGAAGCTTTCTTT	CASSSLGGTEAFF
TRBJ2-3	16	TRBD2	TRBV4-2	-	TGTGCCAGCAGCCAGAACCCTAGCGGGGGTACAGATACGCAGTATTTT	CASSQNPSGGTDTQYF
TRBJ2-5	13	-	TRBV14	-	TGTGCCAGCAGCCAAGATCTGGTCGAGACCCAGTACTTC	CASSQDLVETQYF
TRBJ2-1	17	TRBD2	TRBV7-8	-	TGTGCCAGCAGCACCCCTTATGGACTAGCGGGACCCAATGAGCAGTTCTTC	CASSTPYGLAGPNEQFF
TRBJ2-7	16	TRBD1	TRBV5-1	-	TGCGCCAGCGCTCCGACCCCGGGACAGAGCTCCTACGAGCAGTACTTC	CASAPTPGQSSYEQYF
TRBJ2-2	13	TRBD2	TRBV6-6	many	TGTGCCAGCCGGACTAGCGACGGCGGGGAGCTGTTTTTT	CASRTSDGGELFF
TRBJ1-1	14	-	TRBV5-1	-	TGCGCCAGCAGCTTGGGCAGACAGAACACTGAAGCTTTCTTT	CASSLGRQNTEAFF
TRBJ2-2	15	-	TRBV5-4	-	TGTGCCAGCAGCTCCGCGAGGGAAAGCACCGGGGAGCTGTTTTTT	CASSSARESTGELFF
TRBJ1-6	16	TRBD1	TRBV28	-	TGTGCCAGCAGTTTTTCAACCGGGACAGTTAATTCACCCCTCCACTTT	CASSFSTGTVNSPLHF
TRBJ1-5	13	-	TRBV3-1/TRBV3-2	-	TGTGCCAGCAGCCAAGGAGGAGATCAGCCCCAGCATTTT	CASSQGGDQPQHF
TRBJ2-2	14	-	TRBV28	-	TGTGCCAGCAGTTTCGCGAGGGAAGCCGGGGAGCTGTTTTTT	CASSFAREAGELFF
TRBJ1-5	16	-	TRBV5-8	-	TGTGCCAGCAGCTCCTTGGACGGGTATAGCAATCAGCCCCAGCATTTT	CASSSLDGYSNQPQHF
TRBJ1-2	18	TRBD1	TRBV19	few	TGTGCCAGTAGCCGCCTAACCCCGGGGGGACAGTCGAGGGCTGGCTACACCTTC	CASSRLTPGGQSRAGYTF
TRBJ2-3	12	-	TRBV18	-	TGTGCCAGCTCATCAGCGACAGATACGCAGTATTTT	CASSSATDTQYF
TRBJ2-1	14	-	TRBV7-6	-	TGTGCCAGCAGCCCGCGAGTTTCAAACAATGAGCAGTTCTTC	CASSPRVSNNEQFF
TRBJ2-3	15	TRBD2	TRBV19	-	TGTGCCAGTAGTCTAACCGGGGGAGGGACAGATACGCAGTATTTT	CASSLTGGGTDTQYF
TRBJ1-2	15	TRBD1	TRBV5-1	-	TGCGCCAGCAGCTCCCAGGGGGCGCCGGACTATGGCTACACCTTC	CASSSQGAPDYGYTF
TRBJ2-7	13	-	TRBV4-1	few	TGCGCCAGCAGCATTGGCTCCCAGGGCGAGCAGTACTTC	CASSIGSQGEQYF
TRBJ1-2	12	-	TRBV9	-	TGTGCCAGCAGAAGGGAAAACTATGGCTACACCTTC	CASRRENYGYTF
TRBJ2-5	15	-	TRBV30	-	TGTGCCTGGAGTAAAGAGTTAGGGACGCAAGAGACCCAGTACTTC	CAWSKELGTQETQYF
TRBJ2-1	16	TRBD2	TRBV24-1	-	TGTGCCACCAGTGGCACAGGCGGGAGCACCTACAATGAGCAGTTCTTC	CATSGTGGSTYNEQFF
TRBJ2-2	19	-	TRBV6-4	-	TGTGCCAGCAGTGACCTCTGGGCTGGGGGAGCCCCGAACACCGGGGAGCTGTTTTTT	CASSDLWAGGAPNTGELFF
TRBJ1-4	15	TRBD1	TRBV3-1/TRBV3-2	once	TGTGCCAGCAGCCAGACCGGGACAGGTAATGAAAAACTGTTTTTT	CASSQTGTGNEKLFF